This entry is about one T cell receptor beta chain. The table lists this clonotype with a count of one. Its antigen specificity is not known. Its ends do not fully match the called genes, so a read error is possible. Taken from the germline V gene (reference sequence), the CDR1 and CDR2 loops are LGHDT and YNNKEL. The CDR3 goes from the cysteine to the phenylalanine over 15 residues. Kept here is only the CDR3 DNA, which spans 45 bases and is read in frame from base 1. The data were obtained in a study of response to subunit inactivated influenza vaccine listed by TCRdb under 2018. In terms of the full investigation: To follow how T cells responded to a trivalent subunit inactivated influenza vaccine, the researchers relied on deep quantitative profiling of the T cell receptor repertoire.

Library generation was performed with RT-PCR. The run used an Illumina HiSeq 2500. Starting from the raw public reads, TCRdb applied fastp trimming at Q25, assembled clones with MiXCR and retained in-frame beta chains. Duplicate CDR3 protein sequences are folded into a single record with the most common DNA and genes. Within this sample are fewer than 600,000 distinct CDR3 sequences, with approximately 7.7% of them counted one time only. Under 15% of the sample is taken by the ten largest. What the research found in general, with its limitations: The authors suggested that each seasonal influenza vaccination may recruit only a limited number of new T cells.

This material consisted of PBMCs from blood, taken roughly 24 months after vaccination. The clonotype originates from a man aged 50-75 years who received an inactivated influenza vaccine. Donor details come from another sample of the same person, matched by shared clones. The V gene is TRBV3-1 and the J gene is TRBJ2-3; TRBD2 is perhaps the D gene, given 7 matching bases. The CDR3 corresponds to CASSKAGYRTETQYF. The base sequence is TGTGCCAGCAGCAAAGCGGGATATAGGACAGAGACGCAGTATTTT.